The T cell receptor (beta chain) under discussion was sequenced for a study of CD8 T cells in ankylosing spondylitis. The CDR3 spans 15 residues. Germline V CDR1 and CDR2: SGDLS, YYNGEE. V was cut by 2 bases and J by 0 bases, with 12 bases left in between. This clonotype was observed a handful of times. TCRdb itself ran the 5' RACE reads through MiXCR, one entry per CDR3 protein. Here the sample spans under 150,000 distinct CDR3 sequences, 7% to 10% being singletons. The clonotype originates from a male donor with ankylosing spondylitis or in good health (not recorded which). The V gene is TRBV9, the J gene TRBJ2-7; unclear D gene. Sequenced sample: blood, either unsorted or a sorted T cell fraction (not recorded which). The CDR3 protein is CASSVVEVFSYEQYF. CDR3 nucleotides: TGTGCCAGCAGCGTTGTGGAAGTCTTCTCCTACGAGCAGTACTTC.